A single T cell receptor beta chain is shown here with its context. The CDR3 length is 17 residues. V was clipped by 0 bases and J by 4 bases; unmatched bases: 6. Per germline, CDR1 SGHRS and CDR2 YFSETQ. Which cohort a participant joined came from the clinical history participants gave. For recovered donors of Cohort 3, there were two negative PCRs, clearance, or symptom resolution. This sample is drawn from a study of blood T cell repertoires in COVID-19. Across the whole study: PBMCs, B-cell-depleted T cells, or T cells provided the cDNA or gDNA that made up the material.

Under the authors' procedure: Scientists estimated how many nucleated cells there were by amplifying reference gene primers. Using immunoSEQ multiplex PCR, the repertoire was profiled, and TCRdb retains in-frame clones only, with some absent. V, J and clone size derive from that table, while D and trimming were established from the DNA sequence. The sample has about 220,000 clones; 82% are singletons. Sequenced input: PBMCs or T cells enriched from blood (not recorded which). This chain uses TRBV5-1 with TRBJ2-2; 10 bases match TRBD2. This sequence was found in a woman aged 60-75 years who had recovered from COVID-19. The CDR3 loop is CASSLVTSGYSTGELFF. CDR3 DNA: TGCGCCAGCAGCTTGGTGACTAGCGGGTATAGCACCGGGGAGCTGTTTTTT.